The 30 T cell receptor beta chains presented below share a single source sample, sequenced in a study of shared clonotypes between healthy human individuals. Assay: immunoSEQ multiplex PCR; the TCRdb copy retains only in-frame clones and omits some. The data hold a few million clones, with nearly 97% observed a single time. The sequenced material came from naive CD4+ T cells sorted from blood. The subset denotes: CD45RA+ positively selected. The receptors here all came from a man younger than 30 in good health.

This chain connects TRBV29-1 to TRBJ2-7, with D perhaps given as TRBD1 or TRBD2 (5 bases each). Trimming pared 6 bases from V and 2 bases from J, leaving 17 bases between. This CDR3 is built from 14 residues. Germline V CDR1 and CDR2: SQVTM, ANQGSEA. This chain's CDR3 is CSVHTGPRPYEQYF. CDR3 nucleotide sequence: TGCAGCGTGCATACGGGGCCCAGACCCTACGAGCAGTACTTC.

The chain joins TRBV18 to TRBJ2-3; D is possibly TRBD1 (5 bases). Between the trimmed V and J ends, which lost 3 bases and 4 bases, there was a span of 14 bases. Germline V gene data show CDR1 as KGHSH and CDR2 as LQKENI. The CDR3 is 15 amino acids. The CDR3 DNA follows: TGTGCCAGCTCACCTTTCTCGCTAGGGGCAGATACGCAGTATTTT. Its protein product is CASSPFSLGADTQYF.

The CDR3 spells CASSYWVAGQNTQYF. CDR3 DNA: TGTGCCAGCAGTTACTGGGTAGCGGGGCAAAATACGCAGTATTTT. The chain combines TRBV6-5 with TRBJ2-3, with 8 bases lining up with TRBD2. The length of the CDR3 is 15 residues. Trimming took 1 base from V and 7 from J; bases not matched to a gene: 7. The germline V gene has CDR1 MNHEY and CDR2 SVGAGI.

The genes are TRBV4-3 and TRBJ2-5; D is unresolved. The CDR3 covers 14 residues. V shed 1 base and J shed 0 bases, with 6 bases lying between them. In germline, CDR1 is LGHNA, CDR2 YSLEER. The CDR3: CASSQGTYQETQYF. CDR3 sequence (DNA): TGCGCCAGCAGCCAAGGGACGTACCAAGAGACCCAGTACTTC.

The chain combines TRBV7-9 with TRBJ2-3, with 9 nucleotides matching TRBD1. J was trimmed by 2 bases and V by 5 bases; bases with no gene match: 5. Germline V gene data show CDR1 as SEHNR and CDR2 as FQNEAQ (reference sequence). There are 15 residues in the CDR3. The DNA for the CDR3 is TGTGCCAGCAGCCCGGGACAGGGTTTCACAGATACGCAGTATTTT. Its translation is CASSPGQGFTDTQYF.

V and J are TRBV7-2 and TRBJ1-5, with TRBD1 as a possible D gene (6 bases). Trimming cost V 5 bases and J 1 base, with 12 bases left between them. The CDR3 is 15 residues long. Germline V gives CDR1 SGHTA, CDR2 FQGNSA. The CDR3 reads CASSLLGGSNQPQHF. The CDR3 coding sequence is TGTGCCAGCAGCCTGTTAGGGGGAAGCAATCAGCCCCAGCATTTT.

V gene TRBV30 combines with J gene TRBJ2-7; D call uncertain. V dropped 1 base and J dropped 6 bases, with 7 bases sitting between them. The length of the CDR3 is 11 residues. Germline CDR1 is GTSNPN and CDR2 is SVGIG (reference sequence). CDR3 loop: CAWSARAEQYF. The CDR3 nucleotides are TGTGCCTGGAGTGCTAGGGCCGAGCAGTACTTC.

The genes are TRBV25-1 and TRBJ1-2; tentatively, D is TRBD1 (6 bases). The V gene lost 4 bases and the J gene lost 2 bases, with 17 bases spanning the gap. This CDR3 comprises 16 residues. Germline V gene data show CDR1 as MGHDK and CDR2 as SYGVNS. CDR3 bases: TGTGCCAGCAGTGGGAGGGGGGGTGAGACCAACTATGGCTACACCTTC. It yields the protein CASSGRGGETNYGYTF.

The chain is built from TRBV9 and TRBJ1-1, with D perhaps matching TRBD1 (5 bases). V was shortened by 3 bases and J by 2 bases, with 11 bases between the two germline ends. Germline CDR1 SGDLS, CDR2 YYNGEE. This CDR3 has 14 residues. The CDR3 sequence is CASSANQGNTEAFF. CDR3 sequence (DNA): TGTGCCAGCAGCGCCAACCAGGGAAACACTGAAGCTTTCTTT. The full variable domain, its missing parts supplied by reference TRBV9 and TRBJ1-1, is DSGVTQTPKHLITATGQRVTLRCSPRSGDLSVYWYQQSLDQGLQFLIQYYNGEERAKGNILERFSAQQFPDLHSELNLSSLELGDSALYFCASSANQGNTEAFFGQGTRLTVV.

This clone occurred a few times. The rearrangement uses TRBV27 and TRBJ2-2; D unresolved. Trimming took off 1 base at V and 1 base at J, with 1 base between the two ends. CDR3 size: 13 residues. The V gene's germline CDR1 is MNHEY and CDR2 SMNVEV (reference sequence). The CDR3 loop is CASSLLNTGELFF. CDR3 sequence (DNA): TGTGCCAGCAGTTTATTGAACACCGGGGAGCTGTTTTTT.

Comments on this clone: This sample also contains other DNA sequences that code for the same CDR3. V and J are TRBV5-6 and TRBJ2-7; no firm D call. Germline CDR1 reads SGHDT; CDR2 reads YYEEEE. Deletions cut 2 bases from V and 4 bases from J, with 4 bases between. The CDR3 runs 11 residues. The CDR3 here is CASSFGYEQYF. Written as DNA, the CDR3 is TGTGCCAGCAGCTTCGGGTACGAGCAGTACTTC.

The chain couples TRBV5-1 to TRBJ1-1; 8 bases are a match to TRBD1. The germline V gene encodes CDR1 SGHRS and CDR2 YFSETQ. The CDR3 loop spans 13 amino acids. V gave up 4 bases and J gave up 5 bases; unmatched junction bases: 4. The CDR3 region is CASSTTGGTEAFF. CDR3 in DNA: TGCGCCAGCAGCACAACAGGGGGTACTGAAGCTTTCTTT.

The rearrangement links TRBV2 to TRBJ2-7; D tentatively fits TRBD1 or TRBD2 (5 bases each). This CDR3 has 13 amino acids. The V and J ends lost 6 bases and 4 bases respectively, with 13 bases between them. The germline CDR1 and CDR2 sequences are SNHLY and FYNNEI. CDR3 amino acids: CASRWDGQYEQYF. CDR3 nucleotides: TGTGCCAGCAGATGGGACGGACAATACGAGCAGTACTTC.

The CDR3 DNA follows: TGTGCCAGCAGTGTAAGCGCCGAGTGGCCCGGGGAGCTGTTTTTT. Protein sequence: CASSVSAEWPGELFF. The V call is TRBV2, the J call TRBJ2-2; the D is unclear. Trimming took 4 bases from V and 6 from J, leaving 15 bases between them. CDR1 is SNHLY and CDR2 is FYNNEI in the germline V gene. The CDR3 consists of 15 residues.

A single count supports this clone. The V call is TRBV18, the J call TRBJ2-1; no firm D call. The CDR3 has 12 residues. The V gene's germline CDR1 is KGHSH and CDR2 LQKENI. The ends were cut back, 3 bases at V and 7 bases at J, with 7 bases in the middle. The chain's CDR3 is CASSPPLNEQFF. The CDR3 bases are TGTGCCAGCTCACCGCCTTTAAATGAGCAGTTCTTC.

This clone was observed a single time. The V call is TRBV5-1, the J call TRBJ2-1; the D gene is possibly TRBD2 (6 bases). This CDR3 has 14 residues. Germline V gives CDR1 SGHRS, CDR2 YFSETQ. Between the trimmed V and J ends, which lost 0 bases and 12 bases, there was a span of 16 bases. The CDR3 sequence: CASSLARAGNRQFF. The CDR3 DNA reads TGCGCCAGCAGCTTGGCGCGGGCGGGGAATAGGCAGTTCTTC. Using reference TRBV5-1 and TRBJ2-1 for the parts outside the CDR3, the full variable domain is KAGVTQTPRYLIKTRGQQVTLSCSPISGHRSVSWYQQTPGQGLQFLFEYFSETQRNKGNFPGRFSGRQFSNSRSEMNVSTLELGDSALYLCASSLARAGNRQFFGPGTRLTVL.

The chain employs TRBV2 and TRBJ2-7; D not certain. Trimming removed 2 bases from V and 0 bases from J, with 11 bases in between. CDR1 is SNHLY and CDR2 is FYNNEI in the germline V gene. CDR3 length equals 15 residues. The CDR3 DNA sequence: TGTGCCAGCAGTGAAAAACGGGTAATCTCCTACGAGCAGTACTTC. Translation: CASSEKRVISYEQYF. The full variable domain, its missing parts supplied by reference TRBV2 and TRBJ2-7, is EPEVTQTPSHQVTQMGQEVILRCVPISNHLYFYWYRQILGQKVEFLVSFYNNEISEKSEIFDDQFSVERPDGSNFTLKIRSTKLEDSAMYFCASSEKRVISYEQYFGPGTRLTVT.

This clone was seen once. The chain couples TRBV19 to TRBJ1-5, with a weak D call TRBD1 (5 bases). CDR1 is LNHDA, CDR2 SQIVND, per germline (reference sequence). V was pared by 5 bases and J by 3 bases, with 11 bases between. The CDR3 loop spans 14 amino acids. The CDR3 coding sequence is TGTGCCAGTAGTGGCGGGACCTCCAATCAGCCCCAGCATTTT. Its translation: CASSGGTSNQPQHF.

The rearrangement uses TRBV7-6 and TRBJ2-7; the D is unclear. Per germline, CDR1 SGHVS and CDR2 FNYEAQ. Deletions cut 1 base from V and 4 bases from J, with 11 bases between. CDR3 length: 14 residues. The CDR3 is CASSLGGSVYEQYF. The CDR3 region has the DNA TGTGCCAGCAGCTTAGGAGGCAGCGTGTACGAGCAGTACTTC.

J is TRBJ2-3 and V is TRBV20-1, with unresolved D. In germline, CDR1 is DFQATT, CDR2 SNEGSKA (reference sequence). CDR3 length: 10 amino acids. V was clipped by 4 bases and J by 10 bases, with 9 bases between them. The CDR3 DNA reads as TGCAGTGCTACACAGACCTCGCAGTATTTT. It translates to CSATQTSQYF.

The gene calls are TRBV13 and TRBJ2-7; TRBD1 matches at 9 bases. This CDR3 has 12 residues. Germline CDR1 PRHDT, CDR2 FYEKMQ (reference sequence). Trimming at V came to 3 bases and at J to 7 bases, leaving 1 base not matched to a gene. The CDR3 protein is CASSLTGGEQYF. CDR3 DNA: TGTGCCAGCAGCTTGACAGGGGGTGAGCAGTACTTC. The entire variable domain, with the rest obtained from reference TRBV13 and TRBJ2-7, is as follows: AAGVIQSPRHLIKEKRETATLKCYPIPRHDTVYWYQQGPGQDPQFLISFYEKMQSDKGSIPDRFSAQQFSDYHSELNMSSLELGDSALYFCASSLTGGEQYFGPGTRLTVT.

The V and J genes are TRBV9 and TRBJ1-3, with D possibly matching TRBD1 (6 bases). This CDR3 spans 16 amino acids. Germline values: CDR1 SGDLS, CDR2 YYNGEE. V lost 0 bases to trimming and J lost 4 bases, with 14 bases between them. The CDR3, as DNA: TGTGCCAGCAGCGTAGGGGAAGGGGGAAGGGGAAACACCATATATTTT. It yields the protein CASSVGEGGRGNTIYF. The full variable domain, its missing parts supplied by reference TRBV9 and TRBJ1-3, is DSGVTQTPKHLITATGQRVTLRCSPRSGDLSVYWYQQSLDQGLQFLIQYYNGEERAKGNILERFSAQQFPDLHSELNLSSLELGDSALYFCASSVGEGGRGNTIYFGEGSWLTVV.

This clone was detected only once. The V call is TRBV7-2, the J call TRBJ1-3; D gene ambiguous. Trimming stripped 0 bases from V and 11 bases from J, with 17 bases between. Germline V gene data show CDR1 as SGHTA and CDR2 as FQGNSA. The CDR3 has 15 amino acids. The CDR3, as DNA: TGTGCCAGCAGCTTAGCCTCCGAGTGGGGAGCCTCCATATATTTT. Its protein is CASSLASEWGASIYF.

The CDR3 nucleotides are TGTGCCAGCAGCAGTAATTCGAGGGTGGCTTTCTTT. As protein: CASSSNSRVAFF. This chain joins TRBV13 and TRBJ1-1, with no clear D. V lost 5 bases, J lost 11 bases, and 15 bases lay in between. Looked up from germline, CDR1 is PRHDT and CDR2 is FYEKMQ (reference sequence). CDR3 length: 12 amino acids.

The genes are TRBV29-1 and TRBJ1-2, with D possibly matching TRBD1 (6 bases). Looked up from germline, CDR1 is SQVTM and CDR2 is ANQGSEA. V was trimmed by 6 bases and J by 0 bases, leaving 14 bases between them. CDR3 size: 14 residues. In DNA form, the CDR3 reads TGCAGCGTGGATGACAGGTTCCCTAACTATGGCTACACCTTC. Protein product: CSVDDRFPNYGYTF.

The rearrangement joins TRBV5-1 to TRBJ2-3; D not certain. Germline values: CDR1 SGHRS, CDR2 YFSETQ. The ends were cut back, 3 bases at V and 5 bases at J, with 7 bases in the middle. The CDR3 is 12 amino acids. The CDR3 is CASSSGLDTQYF. DNA for the CDR3: TGCGCCAGCAGCTCTGGGTTAGATACGCAGTATTTT.

This rearrangement joins TRBV5-4 to TRBJ2-1, with TRBD2 matching 10 bases. Germline-derived CDR1 and CDR2 are SGHNT and YYREEE (reference sequence). The trim removed 2 bases at V and 1 base at J, leaving 9 bases unmatched. The CDR3 sequence is 18 residues long. The CDR3 loop is CASSFPSGRTTSYNEQFF. CDR3 nucleotides: TGTGCCAGCAGCTTCCCTAGCGGGAGAACCACGTCCTACAATGAGCAGTTCTTC.

The chain is built from TRBV27 and TRBJ2-7, with TRBD2 as a possible D gene (6 bases). The V gene lost 2 bases and the J gene lost 2 bases, with 10 bases spanning the gap. Germline V CDR1 and CDR2: MNHEY, SMNVEV (reference sequence). The CDR3 is made up of 14 amino acids. The CDR3 coding sequence is TGTGCCAGCAGTTTACGCGGGGTCCCCTACGAGCAGTACTTC. Translating it yields CASSLRGVPYEQYF.

CDR3 nucleotide sequence: TGTGCCAGCAGTGAAGACTATCAGGGCCCGGGGAAGGGCTACACCTTC. Its translation: CASSEDYQGPGKGYTF. The gene calls are TRBV2 and TRBJ1-2, with D perhaps matching TRBD1 (5 bases). Germline CDR1 SNHLY, CDR2 FYNNEI. V was clipped by 1 base and J by 8 bases, with 20 bases between them. This CDR3 contains 16 residues.

This clone was recorded a few times. The J gene is TRBJ2-4, the V gene TRBV30, with D maybe TRBD1 (5 bases). With 1 base removed from V and 2 bases from J, the gap between germline ends came to 6 bases. Germline V gene sequence: CDR1 GTSNPN, CDR2 SVGIG (reference sequence). The CDR3 is 13 residues long. CDR3 residues: CAWSAGTKNIQYF. CDR3 in DNA: TGTGCCTGGAGTGCAGGGACCAAAAACATTCAGTACTTC.